These T cell receptor beta chains were read from a single sample in a study of blood T cell repertoires in COVID-19. Repertoires were generated with immunoSEQ multiplex PCR, while TCRdb's copy carries only in-frame clones and drops some. Among approximately 150,000 clones listed, roughly 90% were seen once. Sequencing was performed on peripheral blood. The receptors originated from a woman aged 50 to 65 with acute or convalescent COVID-19. Each CDR3 is given with its conserved first and last residue. The D gene is left open where the match is weak. Not every row has a clone size; where given, it reads once, few, many or a size class.

v_call,j_call,clone_size,d_call,cdr3_nt,cdr3_aa
TRBV6-4,TRBJ1-6,few,TRBD1,TGTGCCAGCAGCGCGTCGACAGGGGATAATTCACCCCTCCACTTT,CASSASTGDNSPLHF
TRBV6-5,TRBJ1-2,NA,NA,TGTGCCAGCAGTCCTATGTCTTCGAATGGCTACACCTTC,CASSPMSSNGYTF
TRBV3-1/TRBV3-2,TRBJ2-2,NA,TRBD1,TGTGCCAGCAGCCCGTGGGACAGAACGAACACCGGGGAGCTGTTTTTT,CASSPWDRTNTGELFF
TRBV7-3,TRBJ2-7,NA,NA,TGTGCCAGCAGCTTATTAGTAGGGGGCTACGAGCAGTACTTC,CASSLLVGGYEQYF
TRBV29-1,TRBJ1-1,NA,TRBD1,TGCAGCGTCCCAGACAGGGGGATTGGTGAAGCTTTCTTT,CSVPDRGIGEAFF
TRBV19,TRBJ1-2,NA,NA,TGTGCCAGTAGTCACGCGGGTAACTATGGCTACACCTTC,CASSHAGNYGYTF
TRBV2,TRBJ1-5,NA,TRBD1,TGTGCCAGCAGTGTCGGGACAGGGGGTTACAATCAGCCCCAGCATTTT,CASSVGTGGYNQPQHF
TRBV5-8,TRBJ2-7,NA,TRBD2,TGTGCCAGCAGCTTGCGGGAGGGGTGGGAGGAAGTCTACGAGCAGTACTTC,CASSLREGWEEVYEQYF
TRBV10-1,TRBJ2-2,NA,NA,TGCGCCAGCAGGGCCGAGGGTCTAACCGGGGAGCTGTTTTTT,CASRAEGLTGELFF
TRBV5-1,TRBJ2-2,once,NA,TGCGCCAGCAGCGTGAGGCGGGACGCCGCGAACACCGGGGAGCTGTTTTTT,CASSVRRDAANTGELFF
TRBV7-9,TRBJ1-1,NA,TRBD1,TGTGCCAGCTCCGGGGACAGCATGAACACTGAAGCTTTCTTT,CASSGDSMNTEAFF
TRBV30,TRBJ1-2,NA,TRBD1,TGTGCCTGGGGGGGACAGGGGCCCTCCACCTTC,CAWGGQGPSTF
TRBV7-2,TRBJ2-3,NA,NA,TGTGCCAGCAGCCTACTAGTGGGTGACGGGGATACGCAGTATTTT,CASSLLVGDGDTQYF
TRBV6-5,TRBJ1-2,once,NA,TGTGCCAGCACCCTTATGACAGCTACTAACTATGGCTACACCTTC,CASTLMTATNYGYTF
TRBV19,TRBJ2-1,NA,NA,TGTGCCAGTAGTATAGCGGAGTACAATGAGCAGTTCTTC,CASSIAEYNEQFF
TRBV11-3,TRBJ2-1,NA,NA,TGTGCCAGCAGCCCCCCCTCTTCGGTCTCGGTCGGGTACAATGAGCAGTTCTTC,CASSPPSSVSVGYNEQFF
TRBV19,TRBJ1-4,NA,TRBD1,TGTGCCAGTTCTGACAGGGCGAATGAAAAACTGTTTTTT,CASSDRANEKLFF
TRBV10-2,TRBJ1-2,NA,TRBD1,TGCGCCAGCAGTGAGGGACAGGGAAGATCTAACTATGGCTACACCTTC,CASSEGQGRSNYGYTF
TRBV6-5,TRBJ2-6,NA,NA,TGTGCCAGCGCGACAGAAGCCTCTGGGGCCAACGTCCTGACTTTC,CASATEASGANVLTF
TRBV28,TRBJ2-7,NA,NA,TGTGCCAGCAGTTTACCCAGGGTGGAGGGGGAGCAGTACTTC,CASSLPRVEGEQYF
TRBV28,TRBJ2-2,NA,NA,TGTGCCAGCAGCTCCCCTCCCCAGGGGAACACCGGGGAGCTGTTTTTT,CASSSPPQGNTGELFF
TRBV29-1,TRBJ2-2,NA,TRBD1,TGCAGCGTTAAGACAGGGTATGACACCGGGGAGCTGTTTTTT,CSVKTGYDTGELFF
TRBV5-6,TRBJ1-1,NA,NA,TGTGCCAGCAGCCCGGGATTCATGAACACTGAAGCTTTCTTT,CASSPGFMNTEAFF
TRBV6-5,TRBJ1-6,few,TRBD1,TGTGCCAGCAGTTACACTGGGACAGGTGATTCACCCCTCCACTTT,CASSYTGTGDSPLHF
TRBV6-5,TRBJ1-1,once,TRBD1,TGTGCCACCAGGGGGCCCACTGAAGCTTTCTTT,CATRGPTEAFF
TRBV7-3,TRBJ2-1,NA,TRBD1,TGTGCCAGCAGCGGACCGGGACAGGGTTTAAATGAGCAGTTCTTC,CASSGPGQGLNEQFF
TRBV11-2,TRBJ1-6,once,TRBD1,TGTGCCAGCAGGGACAGGGGGGCCTCCGCAGAGTCACCCCTCCACTTT,CASRDRGASAESPLHF
TRBV7-3,TRBJ2-2,NA,NA,TGTGCCAGCAGCTCCCTCTCGAGCACCGGGGAGCTGTTTTTT,CASSSLSSTGELFF
TRBV4-2,TRBJ2-3,few,TRBD2,TGTGCCAGCAGCCCTCTCAGCGGGGGGCCTGCAGATACGCAGTATTTT,CASSPLSGGPADTQYF
TRBV3-1/TRBV3-2,TRBJ1-1,NA,NA,TGTGCCAGCAGCCAGCAGGGGTTGAACACTGAAGCTTTCTTT,CASSQQGLNTEAFF
TRBV13,TRBJ2-3,NA,TRBD1,TGTGCCAGCAGCCAGGACAGGTATACGCAGTATTTT,CASSQDRYTQYF
TRBV3-1/TRBV3-2,TRBJ2-7,NA,TRBD2,TGTGCCAGCAGCCGCCTGACTAGCGGGGGGAACGAGCAGTACTTC,CASSRLTSGGNEQYF
TRBV11-2,TRBJ2-7,once,TRBD2,TGTGCCAGCAGCTTTCAGGCGGGAGGGGCCTACGAGCAGTACTTC,CASSFQAGGAYEQYF
TRBV30,TRBJ1-4,NA,TRBD1,TGTGCCTGCCTAGCGAAGACGGGACAGGGGTGGGAAAAACTGTTTTTT,CACLAKTGQGWEKLFF
TRBV9,TRBJ2-5,NA,TRBD2,TGTGCCAGCAGCCTCCGACTAGCGGGAGGGCAAGAGACCCAGTACTTC,CASSLRLAGGQETQYF
TRBV30,TRBJ1-5,NA,NA,TGTGCCTGGAGTGGGGCAGGGGATCAGCCCCAGCATTTT,CAWSGAGDQPQHF
TRBV6-5,TRBJ1-5,NA,NA,TGTGCCAGCAACCTAGGCGGTCTCAATCAGCCCCAGCATTTT,CASNLGGLNQPQHF
TRBV11-2,TRBJ2-7,NA,TRBD2,TGTGCCAGCAGCTCGCATGGGGGAGCGGGACGGTACGAGCAGTACTTC,CASSSHGGAGRYEQYF
TRBV5-5,TRBJ1-5,NA,NA,TGTGCCAGCAGCTCCTTAGGGGCGCACGGACAGCCCCAGCATTTT,CASSSLGAHGQPQHF
TRBV3-1/TRBV3-2,TRBJ2-2,NA,NA,TGTGCCAGCAGTCTCCCTTTCACCGGGGAGCTGTTTTTT,CASSLPFTGELFF
TRBV18,TRBJ1-5,once,TRBD1,TGTGCCAGCTCGCCTGGACAGGGCGGCTATCAGCCCCAGCATTTT,CASSPGQGGYQPQHF
TRBV14,TRBJ2-7,NA,TRBD2,TGTGCCAGCAGGCTAACTAGCGGGGGGGCCTACGAGCAGTACTTC,CASRLTSGGAYEQYF
TRBV4-1,TRBJ2-7,NA,NA,TGCGCCAGCAGCCAAGGGGAAACAGGGACGAGACTCTACGAGCAGTACTTC,CASSQGETGTRLYEQYF
TRBV14,TRBJ2-1,NA,TRBD2,TGTGCCAGCAGCCAAGATGGGACGGCGGGAGGGCCTTGGAGGAATGAGCAGTTCTTC,CASSQDGTAGGPWRNEQFF
TRBV28,TRBJ2-7,few,NA,TGTGCCAGCAGTTTGCGGGACCTGCGGGGCTACGAGCAGTACTTC,CASSLRDLRGYEQYF
TRBV2,TRBJ2-2,NA,TRBD2,TGTGCCGGACGAGCGGGAGCACGCACCGGGGAGCTGTTTTTT,CAGRAGARTGELFF
TRBV18,TRBJ2-1,NA,TRBD2,TGTGCCAGCTCACTAGCGGGTTACAATGAGCAGTTCTTC,CASSLAGYNEQFF
TRBV5-1,TRBJ2-1,NA,TRBD2,TGCGCCAGCACCCCATGGACTAGCGGCCACAATGAGCAGTTCTTC,CASTPWTSGHNEQFF
TRBV2,TRBJ2-7,NA,TRBD2,TGTGCCAGCAGTGCCCTTGGAGCGGGGGGAGCCTACGAGCAGTACTTC,CASSALGAGGAYEQYF
TRBV19,TRBJ1-2,few,NA,TGTGCCAGTAGCCCTAGGGAGAACTATGGCTACACCTTC,CASSPRENYGYTF
TRBV19,TRBJ2-5,NA,NA,TGTGCCACCTCTGGGCCGTCCCAAGAGACCCAGTACTTC,CATSGPSQETQYF
TRBV7-8,TRBJ2-7,few,NA,TGTGCCAGCAGCTTAGGCAGGGCCGCCGAGCAGTACTTC,CASSLGRAAEQYF
TRBV19,TRBJ1-3,once,NA,TGTGCCAGTAGTCCAAGCAGGGGCCCTGGAAACACCATATATTTT,CASSPSRGPGNTIYF
TRBV3-1/TRBV3-2,TRBJ1-2,NA,TRBD1,TGTGCCAGCAGCCAGGGACAGGGGCGACTTGCGTGGGGCTACACCTTC,CASSQGQGRLAWGYTF
TRBV19,TRBJ2-7,once,NA,TGTGCCAGTAGTATCAGGGACACCTCCTACGAGCAGTACTTC,CASSIRDTSYEQYF
TRBV19,TRBJ1-1,NA,NA,TGTGCCAGTAGTTTACAGGGTAATGAAGCTTTCTTT,CASSLQGNEAFF
TRBV27,TRBJ2-1,NA,TRBD1,TGTGCCAGCAGCCCGGACAGGGGGGACACTTCCTACAATGAGCAGTTCTTC,CASSPDRGDTSYNEQFF
TRBV11-2,TRBJ2-7,NA,TRBD2,TGTGCCAGCAGCTCGAACGGCGGGGGGGCCTACGAGCAGTACTTC,CASSSNGGGAYEQYF